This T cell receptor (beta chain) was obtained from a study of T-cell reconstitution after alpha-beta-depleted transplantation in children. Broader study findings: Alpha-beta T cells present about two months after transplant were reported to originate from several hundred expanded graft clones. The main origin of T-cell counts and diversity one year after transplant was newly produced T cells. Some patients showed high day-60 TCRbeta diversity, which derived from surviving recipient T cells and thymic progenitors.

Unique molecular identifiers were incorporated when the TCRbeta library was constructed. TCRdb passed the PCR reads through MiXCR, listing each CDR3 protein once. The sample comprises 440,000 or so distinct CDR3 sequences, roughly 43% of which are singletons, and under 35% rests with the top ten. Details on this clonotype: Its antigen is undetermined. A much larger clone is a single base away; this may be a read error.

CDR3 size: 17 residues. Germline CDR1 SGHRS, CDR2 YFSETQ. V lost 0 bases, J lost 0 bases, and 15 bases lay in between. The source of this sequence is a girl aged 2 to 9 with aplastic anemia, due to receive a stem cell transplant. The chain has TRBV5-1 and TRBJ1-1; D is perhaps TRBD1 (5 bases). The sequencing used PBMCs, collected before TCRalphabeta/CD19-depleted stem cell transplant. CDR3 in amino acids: CASSLDSMGHLNTEAFF. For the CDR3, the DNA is TGCGCCAGCAGCTTGGATTCGATGGGGCATCTGAACACTGAAGCTTTCTTT.